Listed here are 11 T cell receptor beta chains from one sample, sequenced in a study of T cell responses to AZD1222 COVID-19 vaccine. The table came from immunoSEQ multiplex PCR; TCRdb's copy has only in-frame clones and leaves some out. The sample contains 120,000 to 150,000 clones, roughly 90% of which appear only once. The input for sequencing was peripheral blood, taken on day 0 of AZD1222 vaccination. The receptors here all came from an adult in good health.

The chain joins TRBV12-3 or TRBV12-4 to TRBJ1-2; D possibly corresponds to TRBD1 (5 bases). V was shortened by 5 bases and J by 8 bases, with 12 bases between the two germline ends. This CDR3 has 12 residues. The CDR3 reads CASSPLEGGYTF. DNA of the CDR3: TGTGCCAGCAGTCCCCTGGAGGGGGGCTACACCTTC.

V usage is TRBV10-3 and J usage is TRBJ2-5, with D tentatively TRBD1 (5 bases). This CDR3 spans 12 amino acids. Germline assignment: CDR1 ENHRY and CDR2 SYGVKD. V lost 6 bases to trimming and J lost 9 bases, with 14 bases between them. CDR3 sequence: CAISSSGLPQYF. The CDR3 DNA reads TGTGCCATCAGCTCTTCAGGGTTACCCCAGTACTTC.

The CDR3 DNA reads TGTGCCAGCGGAAGCCCCGAAGACCCGCAGTATTTT. It yields the protein CASGSPEDPQYF. The V gene is TRBV27, the J gene TRBJ2-3; D gene uncertain. The V and J ends lost 8 bases and 10 bases respectively, with 16 bases between them. CDR3 length equals 12 residues. CDR1 is MNHEY, CDR2 SMNVEV, per germline (reference sequence).

The V and J genes are TRBV7-2 and TRBJ2-2; tentative D call: TRBD2 (5 bases). Germline V gene data show CDR1 as SGHTA and CDR2 as FQGNSA. The CDR3 totals 15 residues. The V and J ends lost 2 bases and 5 bases respectively, with 12 bases between them. The CDR3 protein is CASSLKGVGTGELFF. In DNA, the CDR3 is TGTGCCAGCAGCTTAAAGGGAGTGGGGACCGGGGAGCTGTTTTTT. The full variable domain, in which reference TRBV7-2 and TRBJ2-2 provide the parts outside the CDR3, is GAGVSQSPSNKVTEKGKDVELRCDPISGHTALYWYRQSLGQGLEFLIYFQGNSAPDKSGLPSDRFSAERTGGSVSTLTIQRTQQEDSAVYLCASSLKGVGTGELFFGEGSRLTVL.

V is TRBV3-1 (or the pseudogene TRBV3-2) and J is TRBJ1-1; the D is unclear. Trimming stripped 5 bases from V and 7 bases from J, with 14 bases between. The CDR3 spans 13 residues. CDR1 and CDR2 (germline): LGHDT, YNNKEL (reference sequence). The CDR3 bases are TGTGCCAGCAGCTTCGACACGGCGTTTGAAGCTTTCTTT. Translated: CASSFDTAFEAFF.

The genes are TRBV27 and TRBJ1-6; no reliable D call. V was clipped by 4 bases and J by 5 bases, with 18 bases between them. The CDR3 sequence is 17 residues long. The germline gives CDR1 MNHEY, CDR2 SMNVEV (reference sequence). The CDR3 region is CASSWRRGLWDNSPLHF. The CDR3 bases are TGTGCCAGCAGTTGGAGAAGAGGCCTCTGGGATAATTCACCCCTCCACTTT.

The chain has TRBV7-9 and TRBJ2-1, with 10 bases matching TRBD2. V shed 5 bases, J shed 6 bases, and the junction held 13 bases outside the gene matches. CDR3 length equals 17 residues. The germline gives CDR1 SEHNR, CDR2 FQNEAQ (reference sequence). The CDR3 is CASSQMPRGTSANEQFF. CDR3 coding DNA: TGTGCCAGCAGCCAAATGCCCCGCGGGACTAGCGCCAATGAGCAGTTCTTC. The whole variable domain, remainder taken from reference TRBV7-9 and TRBJ2-1, is DTGVSQNPRHKITKRGQNVTFRCDPISEHNRLYWYRQTLGQGPEFLTYFQNEAQLEKSRLLSDRFSAERPKGSFSTLEIQRTEQGDSAMYLCASSQMPRGTSANEQFFGPGTRLTVL.

This sequence joins TRBV7-2 and TRBJ2-7, with no clear D. The CDR3 consists of 13 residues. CDR1 is SGHTA, CDR2 FQGNSA, per germline. The V and J ends lost 9 bases and 4 bases respectively, with 16 bases between them. The CDR3 bases are TGTGCCAGTTTGAGAGCACCTGGGTACGAGCAGTACTTC. Protein product: CASLRAPGYEQYF. The complete variable domain, with remaining parts taken from reference TRBV7-2 and TRBJ2-7, reads GAGVSQSPSNKVTEKGKDVELRCDPISGHTALYWYRQSLGQGLEFLIYFQGNSAPDKSGLPSDRFSAERTGGSVSTLTIQRTQQEDSAVYLCASLRAPGYEQYFGPGTRLTVT.

The CDR3 spells CASSPLAGDTYEQYF. The CDR3 nucleotides are TGTGCCAGCAGCCCACTAGCGGGTGATACCTACGAGCAGTACTTC. The J gene is TRBJ2-7, the V gene TRBV6-4; 9 positions match TRBD2. The CDR3 length is 15 residues. Per the germline V gene, CDR1 is MRHNA and CDR2 is SNTAGT. V shed 6 bases, J shed 2 bases, and the junction held 8 bases outside the gene matches.

The CDR3 DNA is TGTGCCAGCAGTTCCCGGCGGGCCAATGAGCAGTTCTTC. Encoded protein: CASSSRRANEQFF. The rearrangement uses TRBV27 and TRBJ2-1; D perhaps matches TRBD2 (5 bases). Trimming pared 4 bases from V and 6 bases from J, leaving 10 bases between. The V gene's germline CDR1 is MNHEY and CDR2 SMNVEV (reference sequence). The CDR3 is made up of 13 amino acids.

V and J are TRBV6-5 and TRBJ1-6; a weak D match, TRBD1 (5 bases). CDR1 and CDR2 (germline): MNHEY, SVGAGI. Between the trimmed V and J ends, which lost 3 bases and 4 bases, there was a span of 10 bases. This CDR3 is 15 amino acids long. In DNA form, the CDR3 reads TGTGCCAGCAGTTATGGGACCGTTTATAATTCACCCCTCCACTTT. This gives the protein CASSYGTVYNSPLHF.